The entry below describes one T cell receptor beta chain. Its antigen remains unknown. The CDR3 loop spans 13 amino acids. V was shortened by 6 bases and J by 0 bases, with 6 bases between the two germline ends. The germline gives CDR1 ENHRY, CDR2 SYGVKD. The sample is drawn from a study of cytomegalovirus exposure and HLA in healthy donors. Study-wide findings and caveats: The authors reported that TCR beta sequences could predict HLA-A and HLA-B alleles. These predictions were accurate for most subjects in the first cohort.

The PCR used 60 Vbeta and 13 Jbeta primers. The protocol was immunoSEQ multiplex PCR, while the TCRdb copy is restricted to in-frame clones and leaves out a portion. The table has some 150,000 clones, roughly four fifths seen once. The receptor comes from a human donor in good health. Sequences were obtained from PBMCs. The chain uses TRBV10-3 and TRBJ1-3, with D uncertain. The CDR3 DNA follows: TGTGCCATCAGCCCAGACTCTGGAAACACCATATATTTT. The encoded protein is CAISPDSGNTIYF.